These 5 T cell receptor beta chains originate from one sample sequenced in a study of OX40 agonist ivuxolimab in advanced cancers. Here immunoSEQ multiplex PCR was the method, and the copy in TCRdb shows in-frame clones only, minus some. The profile shows some 97,000 clones, less than 95% of them singletons. Sequenced here: CD4+ or CD8+ T cells sorted from blood, sampled in a trial of the OX40 agonist ivuxolimab. The receptors originated from an adult with an advanced solid tumor such as melanoma, head and neck, liver or kidney cancer.

V and J are TRBV21-1 and TRBJ2-3; the D call TRBD2 from the table was never checked on the DNA. TRBV21-1 is a pseudogene segment. The CDR3 consists of 17 residues. CDR3 nucleotides: TGTGCCAGCAGCTTGGCTGGACTAGCGGGAGCGACAGATACGCAGTATTTT. It is translated as CASSLAGLAGATDTQYF.

The rearrangement uses TRBV6-5 and TRBJ1-5, with 7 bases that match TRBD1. Trimming cost V 4 bases and J 1 base; bases outside gene matches: 4. The CDR3 length is 15 residues. From germline, CDR1 is MNHEY and CDR2 SVGAGI. CDR3 loop: CASSSYRGSNQPQHF. CDR3 bases: TGTGCCAGCAGTTCCTACAGGGGAAGCAATCAGCCCCAGCATTTT.

V usage is TRBV4-2 and J usage is TRBJ2-7; D call uncertain. Germline loops: CDR1 LGHNA, CDR2 YNFKEQ. V was trimmed by 1 base and J by 0 bases, leaving 7 bases between them. The CDR3 contains 14 residues. The CDR3 coding sequence is TGTGCCAGCAGCCAAGCTCCCAGCTCCTACGAGCAGTACTTC. It translates to CASSQAPSSYEQYF.

V and J are TRBV7-6 and TRBJ2-5; D unclear. The CDR3 has 14 amino acids. V was pared by 4 bases and J by 1 base, with 10 bases between. Per germline, CDR1 SGHVS and CDR2 FNYEAQ. The DNA of the CDR3 is TGTGCCAGCAGCTCACCCGGGTTCCAAGAGACCCAGTACTTC. Protein product: CASSSPGFQETQYF.

The chain recombines TRBV5-1 with TRBJ2-5; no clear D. Germline-derived CDR1 and CDR2 are SGHRS and YFSETQ. Deletions cut 1 base from V and 4 bases from J, with 2 bases between. The CDR3 consists of 11 residues. CDR3 in DNA: TGCGCCAGCAGCTTGTTAGAGACCCAGTACTTC. This encodes CASSLLETQYF.